These T cell receptor beta chains were read from a single sample in a study of memory CD4+ T cells and cytomegalovirus serostatus. Sequenced by immunoSEQ multiplex PCR; TCRdb stores in-frame clones only, minus some. Of nearly 60,000 clones in the sample, about 81% are singletons; the top ten hold about 1%. The sequenced sample consisted of memory CD4+ T cells from blood. All receptors come from an adult in good health and CMV-seronegative. Both conserved end residues are part of each CDR3. Fields, in order: J gene, clone size, V gene, D gene, CDR3 protein, CDR3 DNA. A D gene is named only where the DNA matches it firmly. Only some rows state a clone size, as once, few, many or a class for expanded clones.

TRBJ2-1 | once | TRBV11-1 | TRBD2 | CASSSPGLAGFNEQFF | TGTGCCAGCAGCTCTCCGGGACTAGCGGGGTTTAATGAGCAGTTCTTC
TRBJ2-7 | NA | TRBV15 | TRBD2 | CATSSPTSGNSYEQYF | TGTGCCACCAGCAGCCCAACTAGCGGGAACTCCTACGAGCAGTACTTC
TRBJ2-3 | NA | TRBV7-2 | TRBD2 | CASSLRTTSGRQRTDTQYF | TGTGCCAGCAGCCTCCGGACAACTAGCGGGAGACAACGCACAGATACGCAGTATTTT
TRBJ1-4 | NA | TRBV11-2 | NA | CASSFDSTTNEKLFF | TGTGCCAGCAGCTTTGACAGTACAACTAATGAAAAACTGTTTTTT
TRBJ1-1 | NA | TRBV2 | NA | CASNMEPNTEAFF | TGTGCCAGCAATATGGAACCGAACACTGAAGCTTTCTTT
TRBJ2-3 | once | TRBV7-9 | TRBD2 | CASFGGDTQYF | TGTGCCAGCTTCGGGGGGGATACGCAGTATTTT
TRBJ2-1 | NA | TRBV30 | NA | CACRSNNEQFF | TGTGCCTGTCGGTCAAACAATGAGCAGTTCTTC
TRBJ2-5 | NA | TRBV25-1 | TRBD2 | CASSGGTSGRARETQYF | TGTGCCAGCAGTGGCGGGACTAGCGGGAGGGCCCGAGAGACCCAGTACTTC
TRBJ2-1 | NA | TRBV27 | TRBD2 | CASRPTSGTTYNEQFF | TGTGCCAGCAGGCCCACTAGCGGGACTACCTACAATGAGCAGTTCTTC
TRBJ2-2 | NA | TRBV19 | NA | CASSLLGAGELFF | TGTGCCAGTAGTCTACTGGGTGCCGGGGAGCTGTTTTTT
TRBJ2-1 | NA | TRBV19 | TRBD1 | CASSIRTGPGEQFF | TGTGCCAGTAGTATAAGGACAGGCCCAGGTGAGCAGTTCTTC
TRBJ2-1 | NA | TRBV6-1 | TRBD1 | CASSGPKDRGFGDEQFF | TGTGCCAGCAGTGGACCTAAAGACAGGGGTTTCGGGGATGAGCAGTTCTTC
TRBJ2-5 | once | TRBV28 | TRBD1 | CASRLTGGGQETQYF | TGTGCCAGCAGATTGACAGGGGGCGGACAAGAGACCCAGTACTTC
TRBJ1-2 | NA | TRBV19 | TRBD1 | CASSMRQGVDGYTF | TGTGCCAGTAGTATGAGGCAGGGGGTCGATGGCTACACCTTC
TRBJ2-7 | NA | TRBV4-3 | NA | CASSQDLPYYRSSYEQYF | TGCGCCAGCAGCCAAGATCTACCGTACTACAGGAGCTCCTACGAGCAGTACTTC
TRBJ1-1 | few | TRBV10-1 | NA | CASSGDTTEAFF | TGCGCCAGCAGTGGTGACACCACTGAAGCTTTCTTT
TRBJ2-7 | NA | TRBV10-3 | NA | CAISRVFYEQYF | TGTGCCATCAGTCGAGTGTTCTACGAGCAGTACTTC
TRBJ2-1 | NA | TRBV7-9 | TRBD2 | CASSRSIGGLAGIDEQFF | TGTGCCAGCAGCCGGTCAATCGGGGGACTAGCGGGAATCGATGAGCAGTTCTTC
TRBJ2-1 | NA | TRBV7-3 | TRBD2 | CASSKRASGSLYNEQFF | TGTGCCAGCAGCAAAAGGGCTAGCGGGAGCCTATACAATGAGCAGTTCTTC
TRBJ1-4 | NA | TRBV4-2 | NA | CASSQDRLATNEKLFF | TGTGCCAGCAGCCAAGACCGGCTGGCAACTAATGAAAAACTGTTTTTT
TRBJ1-3 | NA | TRBV27 | NA | CASSPYTGAGNTIYF | TGTGCCAGCAGTCCCTACACCGGAGCTGGAAACACCATATATTTT
TRBJ1-1 | NA | TRBV27 | NA | CASSPTGANTEAFF | TGTGCCAGCAGCCCCACGGGGGCGAACACTGAAGCTTTCTTT
TRBJ1-2 | NA | TRBV29-1 | NA | CSVEDYRLYGYTF | TGCAGCGTTGAAGATTACAGGCTCTATGGCTACACCTTC
TRBJ2-6 | NA | TRBV7-3 | TRBD2 | CASTDGLAGVRANVLTF | TGTGCCAGCACCGACGGACTAGCGGGAGTTAGGGCCAACGTCCTGACTTTC
TRBJ1-4 | NA | TRBV6-6 | NA | CASSGGRDSEKLFF | TGTGCCAGCAGTGGAGGGAGAGATAGTGAAAAACTGTTTTTT
TRBJ2-7 | NA | TRBV9 | TRBD2 | CASSTGTSGAYEQYF | TGTGCCAGCAGCACCGGGACTAGCGGAGCCTACGAGCAGTACTTC
TRBJ2-1 | once | TRBV6-4 | NA | CASSLDLGAYNEQFF | TGTGCCAGCAGTCTGGATCTAGGGGCCTACAATGAGCAGTTCTTC
TRBJ1-5 | NA | TRBV30 | NA | CAWGAGANQPQHF | TGTGCCTGGGGAGCAGGGGCTAATCAGCCCCAGCATTTT
TRBJ1-2 | few | TRBV5-1 | TRBD1 | CASSLAGTGGEGYTF | TGCGCCAGCAGCTTGGCTGGGACAGGGGGCGAAGGCTACACCTTC
TRBJ2-3 | few | TRBV6-5 | NA | CASSFRVGTDTQYF | TGTGCCAGCAGTTTCAGGGTCGGCACAGATACGCAGTATTTT
TRBJ1-5 | NA | TRBV10-3 | NA | CASSRDWGNQPQHF | TGTGCCAGCAGTAGGGACTGGGGCAATCAGCCCCAGCATTTT
TRBJ1-2 | NA | TRBV5-6 | NA | CASTRKTSLSGYTF | TGTGCCAGCACCAGAAAGACAAGTCTTAGTGGCTACACCTTC
TRBJ2-1 | few | TRBV6-5 | TRBD1 | CASTPGTGVFNEQFF | TGTGCCAGCACCCCCGGGACAGGGGTGTTCAATGAGCAGTTCTTC
TRBJ2-7 | NA | TRBV6-1 | NA | CASSEALTRSYEQYF | TGTGCCAGCAGTGAAGCGTTGACAAGATCCTACGAGCAGTACTTC
TRBJ1-5 | NA | TRBV27 | NA | CASSGGGPNQPQHF | TGTGCCAGCAGCGGGGGGGGCCCTAATCAGCCCCAGCATTTT
TRBJ2-6 | few | TRBV30 | TRBD1 | CAWVPAGTGESGANVLTF | TGTGCCTGGGTCCCCGCCGGGACAGGGGAGTCTGGGGCCAACGTCCTGACTTTC
TRBJ2-3 | NA | TRBV7-3 | TRBD1 | CASSPMGTGGNTDTQYF | TGTGCCAGCAGCCCAATGGGGACAGGGGGCAACACAGATACGCAGTATTTT
TRBJ1-1 | few | TRBV29-1 | NA | CSVADREAFF | TGCAGCGTTGCTGACAGGGAAGCTTTCTTT
TRBJ1-5 | NA | TRBV7-8 | TRBD1 | CASSSQSGQGNQPQHF | TGTGCCAGCAGCTCACAAAGCGGACAGGGCAATCAGCCCCAGCATTTT
TRBJ2-3 | NA | TRBV30 | TRBD2 | CAWSVGASGDTQYF | TGTGCCTGGAGTGTGGGGGCTAGCGGGGATACGCAGTATTTT
TRBJ1-2 | NA | TRBV7-6 | NA | CASSLGVRDGYTF | TGTGCCAGCAGCTTAGGAGTACGGGATGGCTACACCTTC
TRBJ2-1 | NA | TRBV6-1 | TRBD2 | CASSEVRLAGGGHEQFF | TGTGCCAGCAGTGAAGTTAGGCTAGCGGGAGGGGGCCATGAGCAGTTCTTC
TRBJ1-1 | NA | TRBV6-1 | NA | CASIRGNSDEAFF | TGTGCCAGCATCCGGGGCAACTCGGATGAAGCTTTCTTT
TRBJ2-7 | NA | TRBV7-2 | TRBD2 | CASSLASGSGYEQYF | TGTGCCAGCAGCTTAGCGAGCGGGAGTGGTTACGAGCAGTACTTC
TRBJ2-1 | NA | TRBV11-3 | NA | CASSSPPDSGLDNEQFF | TGTGCCAGCAGCTCGCCTCCGGACTCGGGCCTGGACAATGAGCAGTTCTTC
TRBJ1-5 | few | TRBV15 | NA | CATSPVRGHQPQHF | TGTGCCACCAGCCCGGTCCGGGGGCATCAGCCCCAGCATTTT
TRBJ1-1 | NA | TRBV2 | NA | CASSEGLNTEAFF | TGTGCCAGCAGTGAGGGCCTGAACACTGAAGCTTTCTTT
TRBJ2-3 | NA | TRBV6-1 | TRBD2 | CASSLAGVTDTQYF | TGTGCCAGCAGCTTAGCGGGAGTGACAGATACGCAGTATTTT